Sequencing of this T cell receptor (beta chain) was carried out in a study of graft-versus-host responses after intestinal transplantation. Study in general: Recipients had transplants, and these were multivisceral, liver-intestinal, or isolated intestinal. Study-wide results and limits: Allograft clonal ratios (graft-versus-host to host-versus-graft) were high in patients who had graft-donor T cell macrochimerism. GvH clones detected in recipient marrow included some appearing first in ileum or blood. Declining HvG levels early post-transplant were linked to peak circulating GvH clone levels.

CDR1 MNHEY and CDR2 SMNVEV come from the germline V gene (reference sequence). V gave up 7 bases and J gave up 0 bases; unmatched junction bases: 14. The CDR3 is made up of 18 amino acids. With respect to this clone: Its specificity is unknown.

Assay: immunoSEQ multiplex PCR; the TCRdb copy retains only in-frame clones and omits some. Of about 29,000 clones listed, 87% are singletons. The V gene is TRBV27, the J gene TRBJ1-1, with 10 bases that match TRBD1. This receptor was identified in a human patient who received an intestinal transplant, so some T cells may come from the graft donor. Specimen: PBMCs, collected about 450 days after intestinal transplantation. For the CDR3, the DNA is TGTGCCAGCATCCCGGGACAGGGGTTTCGGCTAATGAACACTGAAGCTTTCTTT. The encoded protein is CASIPGQGFRLMNTEAFF.